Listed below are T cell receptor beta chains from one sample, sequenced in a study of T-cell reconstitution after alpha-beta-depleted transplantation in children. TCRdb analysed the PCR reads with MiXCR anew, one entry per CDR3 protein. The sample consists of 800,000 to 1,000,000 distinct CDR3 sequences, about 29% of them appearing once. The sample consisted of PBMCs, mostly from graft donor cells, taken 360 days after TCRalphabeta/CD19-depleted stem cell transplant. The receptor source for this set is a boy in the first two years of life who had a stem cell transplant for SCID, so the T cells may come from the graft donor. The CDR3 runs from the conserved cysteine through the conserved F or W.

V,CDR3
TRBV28,CASRLGGDGELFF
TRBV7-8,CASSLVGRGVYEQYF
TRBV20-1,CSAGDIFSGNTIYF
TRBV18,CASSPPPDTQYF
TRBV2,CASSPWTSGLTDTQYF
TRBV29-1,CSVERRTGPLAKNIQYF
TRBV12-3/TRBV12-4,CASRPGTVKNTEAFF
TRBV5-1,CASSPPDLSSYNEQFF
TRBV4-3,CASRQATALSGVNEQFF
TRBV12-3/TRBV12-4,CASSFTLVTGHDLVVDQPQHF
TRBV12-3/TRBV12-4,CASWMGGLRGYTF
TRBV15,CATSVSGDGDEQYF
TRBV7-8,CASQRAGGAVNEQFF
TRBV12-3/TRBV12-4,CASSLGHDTQYF
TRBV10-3,CAIRPAAGVRETQYF
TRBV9,CASSVGSASLPDTQYF
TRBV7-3,CASSLRGGSSYEQYF
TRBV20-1,CSARETGTPAGTQYF
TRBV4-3,CASSQDRTASGELFF
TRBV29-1,CSVGEYVVETQYF
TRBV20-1,CSARGLAGAGFYNEQFF
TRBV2,CASSSQGAAGNTIYF
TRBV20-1,CSASRDINYGYTF
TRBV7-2,CASGPRVQETQYF
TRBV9,CASSVGDSGGALDNEQFF
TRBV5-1,CASRMTGGETQYF
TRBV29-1,CSADRDRGITEAFF
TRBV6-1,CASRDRRFAEEKLFF
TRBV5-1,CASSWQANTGELFF
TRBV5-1,CASSWRLASDTQYF
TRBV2,CASMHVKGMGTDTQYF
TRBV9,CASSVGWGPVNEQFF
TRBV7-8,CASSFGGPVYEQFF
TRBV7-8,CASSESGGDYEQYF
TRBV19,CASSERFSTDTQYF
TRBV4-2,CASSQDMAGQNYEQYF
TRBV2,CASIGVPYEQYF
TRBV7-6,CASSLALGTGLLAEQFF
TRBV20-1,CSVGGVYNEQFF
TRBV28,CATGGLQETQYF
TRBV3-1,CASSRRTGPLNTEAFF
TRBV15,CATSRAGGFNPEKVFF
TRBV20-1,CSANTARGQPQETQYF
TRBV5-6,CASSFQTYLDSPLHF
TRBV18,CASSPYSSSYNEQFF
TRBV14,CASSRTTGAEAFF
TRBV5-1,CASSPGQGPWEQYF
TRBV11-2,CASSSRGTGDEKLFF
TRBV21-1,CASRKAPDRLSGGNTIYF
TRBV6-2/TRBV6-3,CASSYSTDQPQHF
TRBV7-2,CASSLSAGGRAYEQYF
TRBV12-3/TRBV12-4,CASSHRGSNEKLFF
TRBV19,CASGRQGRNNEQFF
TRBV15,CATSRGTGIFDEQFF
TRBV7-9,CASSRSSGIKKGTQYF